Sequencing of this TCR beta chain was carried out in a study of technical replicates of blood from a handful of donors. This table comes from immunoSEQ multiplex PCR, and its TCRdb copy is limited to in-frame clones, with some not included. The profile shows nearly 95,000 clones, roughly 95% of them singletons. CDR3 length: 10 residues. The ends were cut back, 6 bases at V and 10 bases at J, with 10 bases in the middle. From germline, CDR1 is SNHLY and CDR2 FYNNEI. The rearrangement joins TRBV2 to TRBJ2-7; perhaps TRBD2 as D (5 bases). This TCR came from a human donor in good health. The source material was T cells isolated from PBMCs. The chain's CDR3 is CASSSGVQYF. CDR3 in DNA: TGTGCCAGCAGCAGCGGAGTACAGTACTTC.